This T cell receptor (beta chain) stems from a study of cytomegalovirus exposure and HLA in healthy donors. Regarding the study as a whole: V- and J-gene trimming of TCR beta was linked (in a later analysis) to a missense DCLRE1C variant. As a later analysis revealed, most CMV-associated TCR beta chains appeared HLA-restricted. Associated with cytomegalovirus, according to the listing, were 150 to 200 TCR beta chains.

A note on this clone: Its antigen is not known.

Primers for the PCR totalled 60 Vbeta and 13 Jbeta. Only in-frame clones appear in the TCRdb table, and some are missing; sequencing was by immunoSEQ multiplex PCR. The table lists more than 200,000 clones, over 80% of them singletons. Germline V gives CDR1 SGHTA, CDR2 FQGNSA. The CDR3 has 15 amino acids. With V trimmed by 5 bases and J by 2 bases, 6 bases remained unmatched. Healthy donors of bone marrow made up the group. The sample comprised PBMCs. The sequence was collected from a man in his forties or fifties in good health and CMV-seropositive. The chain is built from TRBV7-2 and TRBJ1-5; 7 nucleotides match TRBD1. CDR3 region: CASSRQGLGNQPQHF. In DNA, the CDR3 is TGTGCCAGCAGCAGACAGGGTTTGGGCAATCAGCCCCAGCATTTT.